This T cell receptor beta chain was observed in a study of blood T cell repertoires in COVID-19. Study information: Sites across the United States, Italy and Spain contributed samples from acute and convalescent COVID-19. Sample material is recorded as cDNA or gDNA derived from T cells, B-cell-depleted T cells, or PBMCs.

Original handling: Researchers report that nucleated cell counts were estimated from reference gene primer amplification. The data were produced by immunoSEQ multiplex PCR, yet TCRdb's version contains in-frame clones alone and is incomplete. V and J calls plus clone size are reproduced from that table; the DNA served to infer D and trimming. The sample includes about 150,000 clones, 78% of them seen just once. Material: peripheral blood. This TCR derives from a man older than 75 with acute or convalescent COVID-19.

CDR3 DNA sequence: TGTGCCAGCAGCCAACAGGGGGGCCCTGGGGCCAACGTCCTGACTTTC. This sequence encodes CASSQQGGPGANVLTF. J is TRBJ2-6 and V is TRBV4-2; D might be TRBD1 (7 bases). The CDR3 is made up of 16 amino acids. Germline CDR1 LGHNA, CDR2 YNFKEQ. V was cut by 2 bases and J by 2 bases, with 10 bases left in between.